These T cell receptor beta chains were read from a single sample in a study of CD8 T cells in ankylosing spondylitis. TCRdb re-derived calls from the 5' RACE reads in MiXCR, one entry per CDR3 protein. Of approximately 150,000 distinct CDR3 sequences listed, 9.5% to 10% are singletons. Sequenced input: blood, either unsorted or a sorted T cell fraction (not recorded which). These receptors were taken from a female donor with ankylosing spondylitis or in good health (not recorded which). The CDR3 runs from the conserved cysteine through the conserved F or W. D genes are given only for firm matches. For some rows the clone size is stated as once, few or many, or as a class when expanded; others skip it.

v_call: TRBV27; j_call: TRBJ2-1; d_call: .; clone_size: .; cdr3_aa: CASTTGLNEQFF; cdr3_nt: TGTGCCAGCACTACAGGACTCAATGAGCAGTTCTTC
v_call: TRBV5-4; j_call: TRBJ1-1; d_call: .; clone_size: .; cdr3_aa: CASSSRRAETEAFF; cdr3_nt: TGTGCCAGCAGCTCCCGGCGGGCAGAGACTGAAGCTTTCTTT
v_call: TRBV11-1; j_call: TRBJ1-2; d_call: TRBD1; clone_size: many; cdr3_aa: CASSPPTGATKANYGYTF; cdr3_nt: TGTGCCAGCAGCCCCCCGACAGGGGCCACTAAAGCTAACTATGGCTACACCTTC
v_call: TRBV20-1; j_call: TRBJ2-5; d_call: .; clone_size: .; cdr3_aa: CSARGGDSMETQYF; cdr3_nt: TGCAGTGCTAGAGGCGGGGATAGTATGGAGACCCAGTACTTC
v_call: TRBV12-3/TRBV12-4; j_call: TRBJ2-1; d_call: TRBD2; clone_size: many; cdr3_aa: CASSFSGRGGDEQFF; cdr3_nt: TGTGCCAGCAGTTTCAGCGGGAGGGGGGGCGATGAGCAGTTCTTC
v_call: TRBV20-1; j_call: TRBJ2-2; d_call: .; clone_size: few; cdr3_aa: CSAIAGGELFF; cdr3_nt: TGCAGTGCTATAGCAGGAGGGGAGCTGTTTTTT
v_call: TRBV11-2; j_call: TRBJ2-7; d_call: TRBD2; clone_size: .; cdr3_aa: CASSLVFSGLAPSYEQYF; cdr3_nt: TGTGCCAGCAGCTTAGTTTTTTCGGGACTAGCGCCTTCCTACGAGCAGTACTTC
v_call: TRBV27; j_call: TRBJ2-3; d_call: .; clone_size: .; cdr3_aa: CASTSDTQYF; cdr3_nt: TGTGCCAGCACTTCAGATACGCAGTATTTT
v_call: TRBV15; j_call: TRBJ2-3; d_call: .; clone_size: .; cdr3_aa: CATSRLISGGILDTQYF; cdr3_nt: TGTGCCACCAGCAGGCTCATATCGGGCGGGATTTTAGATACGCAGTATTTT
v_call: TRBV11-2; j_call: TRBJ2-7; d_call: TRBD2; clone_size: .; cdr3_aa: CASSSGLVGEQYF; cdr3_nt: TGTGCCAGCAGCTCCGGACTAGTTGGCGAGCAGTACTTC
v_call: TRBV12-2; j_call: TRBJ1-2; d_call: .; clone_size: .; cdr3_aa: CASRPLDGSNYGYTF; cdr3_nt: TGTGCAAGTCGCCCACTAGACGGCAGTAACTATGGCTACACCTTC
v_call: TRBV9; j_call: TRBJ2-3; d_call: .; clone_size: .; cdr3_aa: CASSVGGETTGTQYF; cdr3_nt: TGTGCCAGCAGCGTAGGGGGCGAGACAACCGGGACGCAGTATTTT
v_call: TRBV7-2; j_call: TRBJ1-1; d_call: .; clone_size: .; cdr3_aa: CASSTRQDLNTEAFF; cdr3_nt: TGTGCCAGCAGCACCCGACAGGACCTGAACACTGAAGCTTTCTTT
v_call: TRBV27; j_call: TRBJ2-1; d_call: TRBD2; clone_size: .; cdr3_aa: CASSDRLAGGSGDEQFF; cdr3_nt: TGTGCCAGCAGTGACCGACTAGCGGGAGGATCAGGCGATGAGCAGTTCTTC
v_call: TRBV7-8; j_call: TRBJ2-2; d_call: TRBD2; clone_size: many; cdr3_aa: CASSLAPGSLAANTGELFF; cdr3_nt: TGTGCCAGCAGCTTAGCTCCGGGCTCGCTAGCGGCTAACACCGGGGAGCTGTTTTTT
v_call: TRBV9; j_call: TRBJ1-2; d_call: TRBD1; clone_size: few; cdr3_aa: CASSVGDSESNVYGYTF; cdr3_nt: TGTGCCAGCAGCGTAGGGGACAGTGAATCGAATGTCTATGGCTACACCTTC
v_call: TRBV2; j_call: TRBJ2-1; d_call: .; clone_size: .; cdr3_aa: CASSWGAGGGSYNEQFF; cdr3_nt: TGTGCCAGCAGTTGGGGGGCTGGAGGGGGGTCCTACAATGAGCAGTTCTTC
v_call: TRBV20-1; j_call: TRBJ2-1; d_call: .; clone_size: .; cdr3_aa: CSARRGGLPSNEQFF; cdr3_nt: TGCAGTGCTAGAAGGGGGGGGCTTCCCTCCAATGAGCAGTTCTTC
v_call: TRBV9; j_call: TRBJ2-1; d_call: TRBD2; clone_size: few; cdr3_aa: CASSTQGGLAAYNEQFF; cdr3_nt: TGTGCCAGCAGCACCCAGGGAGGACTAGCGGCCTACAATGAGCAGTTCTTC
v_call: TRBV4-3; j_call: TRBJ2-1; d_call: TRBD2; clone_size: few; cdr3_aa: CASSIGTSGQSVGEQFF; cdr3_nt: TGCGCCAGCAGCATCGGGACTAGCGGCCAGTCAGTGGGTGAGCAGTTCTTC
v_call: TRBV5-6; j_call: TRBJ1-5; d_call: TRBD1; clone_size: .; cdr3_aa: CASSSQGRRQPQHF; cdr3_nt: TGTGCCAGCAGCTCACAGGGGCGAAGGCAGCCCCAGCATTTT
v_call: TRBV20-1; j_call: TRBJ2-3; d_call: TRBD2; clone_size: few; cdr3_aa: CSARLAGITDTQYF; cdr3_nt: TGCAGTGCTAGATTAGCGGGGATCACAGATACGCAGTATTTT
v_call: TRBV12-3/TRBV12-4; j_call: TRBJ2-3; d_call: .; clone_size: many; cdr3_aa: CASSRGGSDTQYF; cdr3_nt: TGTGCCAGCAGCCGCGGTGGTTCAGATACGCAGTATTTT
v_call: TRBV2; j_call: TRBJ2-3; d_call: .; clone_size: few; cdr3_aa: CASSEVGGTDTQYF; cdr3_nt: TGTGCCAGCAGTGAGGTCGGCGGCACAGATACGCAGTATTTT
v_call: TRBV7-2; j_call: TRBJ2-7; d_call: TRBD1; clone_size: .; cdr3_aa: CASSLEGTGSYEQYF; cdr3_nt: TGTGCCAGCAGTTTAGAGGGGACAGGGTCCTACGAGCAGTACTTC
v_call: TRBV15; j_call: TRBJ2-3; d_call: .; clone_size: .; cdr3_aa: CATSYGGGTDTQYF; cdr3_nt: TGTGCCACCAGCTACGGCGGAGGCACAGATACGCAGTATTTT
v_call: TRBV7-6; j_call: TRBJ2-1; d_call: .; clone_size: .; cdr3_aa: CASSLFGDTYNEQFF; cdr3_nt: TGTGCCAGCAGCTTATTTGGGGACACCTACAATGAGCAGTTCTTC
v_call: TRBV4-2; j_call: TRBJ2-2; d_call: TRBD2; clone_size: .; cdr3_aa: CASRATSGTGELFF; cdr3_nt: TGTGCCAGCAGGGCGACTAGCGGGACCGGGGAGCTGTTTTTT
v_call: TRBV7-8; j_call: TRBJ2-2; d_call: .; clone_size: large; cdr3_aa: CASSNPRQKADETGELFF; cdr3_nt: TGTGCCAGCAGCAACCCCCGACAGAAAGCGGATGAAACCGGGGAGCTGTTTTTT
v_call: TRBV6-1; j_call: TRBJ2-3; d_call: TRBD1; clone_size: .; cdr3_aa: CASNTIDRVDTDTQYF; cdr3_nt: TGTGCCAGCAACACCATCGACAGGGTAGATACAGATACGCAGTATTTT
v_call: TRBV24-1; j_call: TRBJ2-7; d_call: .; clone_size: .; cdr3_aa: CATSPRGAYEQYF; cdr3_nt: TGTGCCACCAGCCCCAGGGGGGCCTACGAGCAGTACTTC
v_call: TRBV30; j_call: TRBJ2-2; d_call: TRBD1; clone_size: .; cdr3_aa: CACPGQGSGELFF; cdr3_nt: TGTGCCTGCCCGGGACAGGGATCCGGGGAGCTGTTTTTT
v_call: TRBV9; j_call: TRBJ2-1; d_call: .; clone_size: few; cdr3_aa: CASSPRDGPYNEQFF; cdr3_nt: TGTGCCAGCAGCCCCCGGGACGGTCCCTACAATGAGCAGTTCTTC
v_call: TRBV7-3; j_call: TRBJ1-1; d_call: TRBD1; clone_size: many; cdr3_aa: CASSLPTGRGQGNTEAFF; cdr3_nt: TGTGCCAGCAGCTTACCCACTGGGAGGGGGCAGGGGAACACTGAAGCTTTCTTT
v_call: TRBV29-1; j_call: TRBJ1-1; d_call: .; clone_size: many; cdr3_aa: CSVVTSLPEAFF; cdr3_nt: TGCAGCGTTGTGACCTCTCTTCCTGAAGCTTTCTTT
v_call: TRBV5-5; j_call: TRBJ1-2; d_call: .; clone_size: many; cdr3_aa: CASSFSTENYGYTF; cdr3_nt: TGTGCCAGCAGCTTTTCAACCGAGAACTATGGCTACACCTTC
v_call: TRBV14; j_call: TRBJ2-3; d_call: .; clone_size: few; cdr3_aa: CASSPRQATNTDTQYF; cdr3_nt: TGTGCCAGCAGCCCACGACAGGCCACCAACACAGATACGCAGTATTTT
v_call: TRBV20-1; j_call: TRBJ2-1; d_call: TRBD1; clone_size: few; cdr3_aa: CSADTGGDEQFF; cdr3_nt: TGCAGTGCTGATACAGGGGGCGATGAGCAGTTCTTC
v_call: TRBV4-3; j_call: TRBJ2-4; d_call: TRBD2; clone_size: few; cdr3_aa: CASSQEVAGAIKNIQYF; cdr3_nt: TGCGCCAGCAGCCAAGAAGTAGCGGGGGCAATCAAAAACATTCAGTACTTC
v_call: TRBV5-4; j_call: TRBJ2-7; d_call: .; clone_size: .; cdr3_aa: CASSFLGESYEQYF; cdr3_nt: TGTGCCAGCAGCTTCTTGGGGGAATCCTACGAGCAGTACTTC
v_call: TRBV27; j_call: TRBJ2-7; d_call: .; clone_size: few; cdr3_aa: CASSLRAGAYEQYF; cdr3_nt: TGTGCCAGCAGTTTAAGGGCAGGGGCCTACGAGCAGTACTTC
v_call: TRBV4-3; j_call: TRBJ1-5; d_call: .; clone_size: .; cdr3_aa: CASSQDRTVFNQPQHF; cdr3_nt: TGCGCCAGCAGCCAAGATCGGACAGTTTTTAATCAGCCCCAGCATTTT
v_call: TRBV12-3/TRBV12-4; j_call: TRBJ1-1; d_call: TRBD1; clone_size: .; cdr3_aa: CASSTGGPEAFF; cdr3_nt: TGTGCCAGCTCGACAGGGGGCCCCGAAGCTTTCTTT
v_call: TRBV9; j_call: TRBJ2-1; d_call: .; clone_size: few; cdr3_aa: CASSVGGGGSYNEQFF; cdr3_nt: TGTGCCAGCAGCGTAGGGGGAGGGGGCTCCTACAATGAGCAGTTCTTC
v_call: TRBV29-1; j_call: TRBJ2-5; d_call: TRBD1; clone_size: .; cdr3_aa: CSVETGVGKGETQYF; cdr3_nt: TGCAGCGTTGAGACAGGGGTGGGGAAGGGAGAGACCCAGTACTTC
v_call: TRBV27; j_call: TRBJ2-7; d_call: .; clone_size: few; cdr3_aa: CASSPSGGSGYEQYF; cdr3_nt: TGTGCCAGCAGCCCCTCCGGAGGGAGTGGCTACGAGCAGTACTTC
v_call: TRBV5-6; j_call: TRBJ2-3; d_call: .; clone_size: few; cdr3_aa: CASSQGQSTDTQYF; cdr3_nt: TGTGCCAGCAGCCAAGGACAGAGCACAGATACGCAGTATTTT
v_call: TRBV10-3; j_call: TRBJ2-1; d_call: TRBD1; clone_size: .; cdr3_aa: CAISESIRDRGYNEQFF; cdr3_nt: TGTGCCATCAGTGAGTCGATCCGGGACAGGGGGTACAATGAGCAGTTCTTC
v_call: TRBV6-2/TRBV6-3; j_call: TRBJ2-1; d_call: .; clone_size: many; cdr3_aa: CASSPNNEQFF; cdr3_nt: TGTGCCAGCAGCCCAAACAATGAGCAGTTCTTC
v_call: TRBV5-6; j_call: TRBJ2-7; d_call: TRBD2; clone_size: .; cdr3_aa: CASGSGGPYEQYF; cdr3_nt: TGTGCCAGTGGTTCGGGAGGGCCCTACGAGCAGTACTTC
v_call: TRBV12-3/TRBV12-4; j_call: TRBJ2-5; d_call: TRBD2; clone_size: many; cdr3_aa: CASSLGTSGSRETQYF; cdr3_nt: TGTGCCAGCAGTTTAGGGACTAGCGGGAGCCGGGAGACCCAGTACTTC
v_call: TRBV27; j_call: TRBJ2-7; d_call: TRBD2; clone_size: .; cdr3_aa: CASSPLSSGSPPSQYF; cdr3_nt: TGTGCCAGCAGTCCTCTTTCTAGCGGGAGCCCACCGTCGCAGTACTTC
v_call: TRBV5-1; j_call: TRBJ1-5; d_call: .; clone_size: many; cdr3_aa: CASSPGQMDNQPQHF; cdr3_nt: TGCGCCAGCAGCCCAGGACAGATGGACAATCAGCCCCAGCATTTT
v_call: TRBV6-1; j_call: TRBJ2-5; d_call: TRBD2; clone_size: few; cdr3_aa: CASNSREGPQETQYF; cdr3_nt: TGTGCCAGCAACAGCCGGGAGGGTCCCCAAGAGACCCAGTACTTC
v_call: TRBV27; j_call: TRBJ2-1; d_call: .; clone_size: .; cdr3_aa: CASSFNRDNEQFF; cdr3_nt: TGTGCCAGCAGTTTTAACAGGGACAATGAGCAGTTCTTC
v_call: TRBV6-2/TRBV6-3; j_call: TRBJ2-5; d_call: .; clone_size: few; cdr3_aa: CASTTSQETQYF; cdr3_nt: TGTGCCAGCACCACCAGCCAAGAGACCCAGTACTTC
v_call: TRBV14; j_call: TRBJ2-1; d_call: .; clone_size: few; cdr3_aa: CASSQDFAGPSYNEQFF; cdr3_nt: TGTGCCAGCAGCCAAGACTTCGCGGGGCCCTCCTACAATGAGCAGTTCTTC